These T cell receptor beta chains were read from a single sample in a study of shared clonotypes between healthy human individuals. Clones were sequenced by immunoSEQ multiplex PCR, and TCRdb holds only the in-frame ones, with some missing. The profile shows 2 million to 3 million clones, 90% to 95% of them singletons. Specimen: naive CD4+ T cells sorted from blood. The receptors shown here come from a man between 18 and 29 years old in good health. Each CDR3 is given with its conserved first and last residue. Fields, in order: J gene, V gene, D gene, CDR3 DNA, CDR3 protein. The D gene is left open where the match is weak.

TRBJ2-1	TRBV7-2	NA	TGTGCCAGCAGCGGAGGTCAGGGAGGCCCTTCCTTCAATGAGCAGTTCTTC	CASSGGQGGPSFNEQFF
TRBJ1-2	TRBV5-1	NA	TGCGCCAGCAGCTTGTCTGGAGGAGCTAACTATGGCTACACCTTC	CASSLSGGANYGYTF
TRBJ2-1	TRBV18	NA	TGTGCCAGCTCACCACCGGTGGGGAATGAGCAGTTCTTC	CASSPPVGNEQFF
TRBJ2-5	TRBV10-2	NA	TGCGCCAGCAGTAAGGGGTTGGGGACCCAGTACTTC	CASSKGLGTQYF
TRBJ2-2	TRBV6-5	NA	TGTGCCAGCAGCCGAACTAAAGGACAGTCCGGGGAGCTGTTTTTT	CASSRTKGQSGELFF
TRBJ2-7	TRBV9	TRBD2	TGTGCCAGCAGCGTAGACGGGACTAGCGGCTACGAGCAGTACTTC	CASSVDGTSGYEQYF
TRBJ2-2	TRBV5-1	TRBD2	TGCGCCAGCAGCATCACTAGCGGGTCCACCGGGGAGCTGTTTTTT	CASSITSGSTGELFF
TRBJ1-6	TRBV2	NA	TGTGCCAGCAGTGACCGGCAGGGTAATTCACCCCTCCACTTT	CASSDRQGNSPLHF
TRBJ2-5	TRBV4-1	NA	TGCGCCAGCAGCCGCGCGCCTCAAGAGACCCAGTACTTC	CASSRAPQETQYF
TRBJ1-1	TRBV10-3	NA	TGTGCCATCAGACAGGCGGACACTGAAGCTTTCTTT	CAIRQADTEAFF
TRBJ2-3	TRBV19	TRBD2	TGTGCCAGTAGTTTCCGAGGTAGCGGGAGACCAGATACGCAGTATTTT	CASSFRGSGRPDTQYF
TRBJ2-7	TRBV30	TRBD1	TGTGCCTGGACTGGACAGGCCGTCTACGAGCAGTACTTC	CAWTGQAVYEQYF
TRBJ2-6	TRBV14	NA	TGTGCCAGCAGCCAAGATACCGGGACTGGGGCCAACGTCCTGACTTTC	CASSQDTGTGANVLTF
TRBJ1-6	TRBV30	NA	TGTGCCTGGCGGACCACAAATTCACCCCTCCACTTT	CAWRTTNSPLHF
TRBJ1-1	TRBV6-6	TRBD1	TGTGCCAGCAGTTACGGGACAGGGAAAGCTGAAGCTTTCTTT	CASSYGTGKAEAFF
TRBJ1-1	TRBV6-1	NA	TGTGCCAGCTCTCCCCCCTGGGTTGCCTCAGCTTTCTTT	CASSPPWVASAFF
TRBJ2-1	TRBV7-2	NA	TGTGCCAGCAGCCTGACTTTCTTCTCCTACAATGAGCAGTTCTTC	CASSLTFFSYNEQFF
TRBJ2-5	TRBV2	NA	TGTGCCAGCAGTGCGCGGGGCCAAGAGACCCAGTACTTC	CASSARGQETQYF
TRBJ1-2	TRBV6-5	NA	TGTGCCAGCAGTTACATTGGGGCGGCCGGCTACACCTTC	CASSYIGAAGYTF
TRBJ1-1	TRBV5-7	TRBD1	TGTGCCAGCAGCTTGAGGGGGACAGGGGGATTTCCGGAAGCTTTCTTT	CASSLRGTGGFPEAFF
TRBJ2-1	TRBV21-1	NA	TGTGCCAGCAGCATCCTCGTGTGGAATGAGCAGTTCTTC	CASSILVWNEQFF
TRBJ2-7	TRBV5-1	TRBD1	TGCGCCAGCAGCCCTTCCGGGACAGGGATCTACGAGCAGTACTTC	CASSPSGTGIYEQYF
TRBJ2-5	TRBV6-5	TRBD2	TGTGCCAGCAGCTTGGGACTAGCGGGGGGGACCCAGTACTTC	CASSLGLAGGTQYF
TRBJ1-5	TRBV7-9	NA	TGTGCCAGCAGCTTCGGGCTCGGAGATCAGCCCCAGCATTTT	CASSFGLGDQPQHF
TRBJ2-5	TRBV5-1	NA	TGCGCCAGCAGCCTCGAAGAGACCCAGTACTTC	CASSLEETQYF
TRBJ1-1	TRBV6-5	NA	TGTGCCACTAGGGGGTTTTCCATGAACACTGAAGCTTTCTTT	CATRGFSMNTEAFF
TRBJ2-7	TRBV6-6	NA	TGTGCCAGCAGTTACTCGTTAGCGCAGGAGCAGTACTTC	CASSYSLAQEQYF
TRBJ2-2	TRBV7-2	TRBD2	TGTGCCAGCAGTTTAGGTAGCGGGGGGAACACCGGGGAGCTGTTTTTT	CASSLGSGGNTGELFF
TRBJ2-6	TRBV11-2	NA	TGTGCCAGCAGCTTAGAAAGATCTGGGGCCAACGTCCTGACTTTC	CASSLERSGANVLTF